This is a list of T cell receptor beta chains from one sample in a study of shared clonotypes between healthy human individuals. Repertoires were generated with immunoSEQ multiplex PCR, while TCRdb's copy carries only in-frame clones and drops some. The data hold about 680,000 clones, with around 78% observed a single time. The sample was memory CD4+ T cells sorted from blood. Receptors were obtained from a woman aged 25-40 years in good health. The CDR3 runs from the conserved cysteine through the conserved F or W. A D gene is named only where the DNA matches it firmly. Expanded clones get a size class; other rows say once, few or many, or leave the size out.

DNA: TGTGCCAGCAGCTCGACCGCCGGGACAGGGGCCTACGAGCAGTACTTC; CDR3: CASSSTAGTGAYEQYF; size: -; J: TRBJ2-7; D: TRBD1; V: TRBV5-5
DNA: TGTGCCAGCAAAGCAAATAGCAATCAGCCCCAGCATTTT; CDR3: CASKANSNQPQHF; size: -; J: TRBJ1-5; D: -; V: TRBV2
DNA: TGTGCCAGCAGTTCCCCTAGCGGGAGAAGGCTCTTC; CDR3: CASSSPSGRRLF; size: -; J: TRBJ2-1; D: TRBD2; V: TRBV28
DNA: TGTGCCAGCAGTGCCCTAGCGGGAGGGCCGAATGAGCAGTTCTTC; CDR3: CASSALAGGPNEQFF; size: -; J: TRBJ2-1; D: TRBD2; V: TRBV2
DNA: TGTGCCAGCAGTAAAGAGGGACAGGGTCAAGAGACCCAGTACTTC; CDR3: CASSKEGQGQETQYF; size: many; J: TRBJ2-5; D: TRBD1; V: TRBV2
DNA: TGTGCCAGCAGCCGAGTTAGTAGCGGGATTAATGAGCAGTTCTTC; CDR3: CASSRVSSGINEQFF; size: -; J: TRBJ2-1; D: TRBD2; V: TRBV7-2
DNA: TGTGCCAGCTCTAATCTACAGGGAATTACGTATGGCTACACCTTC; CDR3: CASSNLQGITYGYTF; size: few; J: TRBJ1-2; D: -; V: TRBV28
DNA: TGCGCCAGCAGACCGGGACTAGCGGGAGTTCGTACCGGGGAGCTGTTTTTT; CDR3: CASRPGLAGVRTGELFF; size: -; J: TRBJ2-2; D: TRBD2; V: TRBV5-1
DNA: TGCGCCAGCAGTGACCCTGGCAGTAACACCGGGGAGCTGTTTTTT; CDR3: CASSDPGSNTGELFF; size: -; J: TRBJ2-2; D: -; V: TRBV10-1
DNA: TGTGCCAGCAGCTTGCACTCCGGGACAGGGAGTTCGGAAGCTTTCTTT; CDR3: CASSLHSGTGSSEAFF; size: -; J: TRBJ1-1; D: TRBD1; V: TRBV5-4
DNA: TGTGCCAGCAGCTTAACACATCCCAGCGACGAGCAGTACTTC; CDR3: CASSLTHPSDEQYF; size: -; J: TRBJ2-7; D: -; V: TRBV7-9
DNA: TGTGCCTGGAGTCAGGGACAGGGTAAACAGCCCCAGCATTTT; CDR3: CAWSQGQGKQPQHF; size: few; J: TRBJ1-5; D: TRBD1; V: TRBV30
DNA: TGTGCCAGCAGTAAAGGGACTAGCGGAAGGGAGACCCAGTACTTC; CDR3: CASSKGTSGRETQYF; size: -; J: TRBJ2-5; D: TRBD2; V: TRBV6-5
DNA: TGTGCCAGCAGCTTGACGACGGCCTTCAAGGCCCAAGCTTTCTTT; CDR3: CASSLTTAFKAQAFF; size: -; J: TRBJ1-1; D: -; V: TRBV7-8
DNA: TGTGCCAGCAGCCAGGGACTAGCGGCCTCCTACGAGCAGTACTTC; CDR3: CASSQGLAASYEQYF; size: -; J: TRBJ2-7; D: TRBD2; V: TRBV7-8
DNA: TGTGCCAGCAGCCTCTCGTGGGGTAGCTTGGCAGATACGCAGTATTTT; CDR3: CASSLSWGSLADTQYF; size: -; J: TRBJ2-3; D: -; V: TRBV5-6
DNA: TGTGCCAGCAGCGTGCGGGTGTTAGACACTGAAGCTTTCTTT; CDR3: CASSVRVLDTEAFF; size: -; J: TRBJ1-1; D: -; V: TRBV9
DNA: TGCGCCAGCAGCTTCGGCGGAAGCTCCTACAATGAGCAGTTCTTC; CDR3: CASSFGGSSYNEQFF; size: -; J: TRBJ2-1; D: -; V: TRBV5-1
DNA: TGTGCCAGCAGTCAGACAGGGCCAGGAAACACCATATATTTT; CDR3: CASSQTGPGNTIYF; size: -; J: TRBJ1-3; D: TRBD1; V: TRBV28
DNA: TGTGCCAGCAGCTTAATGCGGGGGAATGAGCAGTTCTTC; CDR3: CASSLMRGNEQFF; size: -; J: TRBJ2-1; D: TRBD2; V: TRBV11-2
DNA: TGTGCCAGCAGTCATAGACAGGGTAACGAGCAGTACTTC; CDR3: CASSHRQGNEQYF; size: -; J: TRBJ2-7; D: TRBD1; V: TRBV6-6
DNA: TGTGCCAGCAGCAGGGACACTGAAGCTTTCTTT; CDR3: CASSRDTEAFF; size: few; J: TRBJ1-1; D: -; V: TRBV4-2
DNA: TGTGCCAGCAGTTTAAAGTTACAGGCGGCCTCGTACTTC; CDR3: CASSLKLQAASYF; size: -; J: TRBJ2-7; D: -; V: TRBV27
DNA: TGTGCCAGCAGCTTGAGGGGAGGTCGACCTCAGCCCCAGCATTTT; CDR3: CASSLRGGRPQPQHF; size: -; J: TRBJ1-5; D: -; V: TRBV5-6
DNA: TGTGCCAGCAGGACAACACCGGGACAGGGTGCTGGGGAGCAGTACTTC; CDR3: CASRTTPGQGAGEQYF; size: -; J: TRBJ2-7; D: -; V: TRBV21-1
DNA: TGTGCCAGCAGTGAAGGACAGGTAATTCTCTACGAGCAGTACTTC; CDR3: CASSEGQVILYEQYF; size: -; J: TRBJ2-7; D: -; V: TRBV6-1
DNA: TGTGCCAGCAGCCCTAGGGACAGCCACACAGATACGCAGTATTTT; CDR3: CASSPRDSHTDTQYF; size: -; J: TRBJ2-3; D: TRBD1; V: TRBV9
DNA: TGTGCCAGCACCCCCCAGGGAACTAGCACAGATACGCAGTATTTT; CDR3: CASTPQGTSTDTQYF; size: -; J: TRBJ2-3; D: -; V: TRBV25-1
DNA: TGTGCCAGCAGGCCCCGACAGGGCGGATTCGGAAAACTGTTTTTT; CDR3: CASRPRQGGFGKLFF; size: few; J: TRBJ1-4; D: TRBD1; V: TRBV2
DNA: TGTGCCAGCAGCTCTCAGCGGGTCGGGGCCAACGTCCTGACTTTC; CDR3: CASSSQRVGANVLTF; size: -; J: TRBJ2-6; D: -; V: TRBV13
DNA: TGTGCCAGCAGCCGACAGGGAGGGTCGGATGGCTACACCTTC; CDR3: CASSRQGGSDGYTF; size: many; J: TRBJ1-2; D: TRBD1; V: TRBV6-5
DNA: TGTGCCAGCAGTGATGGGAGGAGGAACGAAAAACTGTTTTTT; CDR3: CASSDGRRNEKLFF; size: -; J: TRBJ1-4; D: -; V: TRBV25-1
DNA: TGTGCCTGGAGTGTGAATCATGAAGCTTTCTTT; CDR3: CAWSVNHEAFF; size: -; J: TRBJ1-1; D: -; V: TRBV30
DNA: TGCGCCACCAACACCGCCGGGGGAGGGGGTGAGCAGTTCTTC; CDR3: CATNTAGGGGEQFF; size: -; J: TRBJ2-1; D: -; V: TRBV5-1
DNA: TGTGCCAGCAGCTTACAAAGTCAAGGGTTCGAGCAGTACTTC; CDR3: CASSLQSQGFEQYF; size: -; J: TRBJ2-7; D: -; V: TRBV11-2
DNA: TGTGCCAGCAGCTTAAACCCGGGAAACACCATATATTTT; CDR3: CASSLNPGNTIYF; size: -; J: TRBJ1-3; D: -; V: TRBV7-9
DNA: TGCGCCAGCAGGCGGGGGACCCAACTAGCTATTGAGCAGTTCTTC; CDR3: CASRRGTQLAIEQFF; size: -; J: TRBJ2-1; D: TRBD2; V: TRBV10-2